Included here is one T cell receptor (beta chain) sequence, with context. The antigen is unknown. The data originate from a study of T cell responses to AZD1222 COVID-19 vaccine. Overall study results and limits: Among the donors, most were white British and more were female, and clonal diversity was possibly underestimated. Spike-specific TCR breadth and depth were elevated following two AZD1222 doses.

TCRdb's copy holds only in-frame clones and misses some; the assay was immunoSEQ multiplex PCR. The sample holds 110,000 to 150,000 clones, over 85% seen once. CDR1 and CDR2 from the germline V gene are MDHEN and SYDVKM. This CDR3 contains 15 residues. V shed 6 bases and J shed 0 bases, with 14 bases lying between them. The chain uses TRBV28 and TRBJ1-1; D is undetermined. This TCR was sampled from an adult in good health. Sequenced here: peripheral blood, sampled on day 0 of AZD1222 vaccination. The CDR3 protein is CASRPQRTMNTEAFF. As DNA, the CDR3 is TGTGCCAGCAGGCCCCAGCGAACTATGAACACTGAAGCTTTCTTT. The whole variable domain, remainder taken from reference TRBV28 and TRBJ1-1, is DVKVTQSSRYLVKRTGEKVFLECVQDMDHENMFWYRQDPGLGLRLIYFSYDVKMKEKGDIPEGYSVSREKKERFSLILESASTNQTSMYLCASRPQRTMNTEAFFGQGTRLTVV.